This is a list of T cell receptor beta chains from one sample in a study of blood T cell repertoires in COVID-19. This table comes from immunoSEQ multiplex PCR, and its TCRdb copy is limited to in-frame clones, with some not included. The sample comprises 140,000 or so clones, 79% of which are singletons, and approximately 8% rests with the top ten. Specimen: peripheral blood. The receptor source for this set is a man in his fifties with active or convalescent COVID-19. Each CDR3 is given with its conserved first and last residue. The order of the fields is J gene, D gene, V gene, clone size, CDR3 protein, CDR3 DNA. D genes are given only for firm matches. A row's size may be missing; if present it is once, few, many or a size class.

>TRBJ2-2|TRBD2|TRBV2|-
CASSAVTSGNTGELFF
TGTGCCAGCAGTGCGGTAACTAGCGGGAACACCGGGGAGCTGTTTTTT
>TRBJ2-3|-|TRBV18|-
CASSPQRLTDTQYF
TGTGCCAGCTCCCCCCAGCGCCTCACAGATACGCAGTATTTT
>TRBJ2-7|TRBD2|TRBV9|once
CASSVGPSGSYEQYF
TGTGCCAGCAGCGTAGGGCCTAGCGGGAGCTACGAGCAGTACTTC
>TRBJ2-3|TRBD1|TRBV25-1|-
CASSGTGIYTDTQYF
TGTGCCAGCAGCGGGACAGGGATATACACAGATACGCAGTATTTT
>TRBJ1-5|-|TRBV27|-
CASTHNQPQHF
TGTGCCAGCACCCACAATCAGCCCCAGCATTTT
>TRBJ2-1|-|TRBV19|-
CASSMTVNKFF
TGTGCCAGTAGTATGACAGTTAACAAGTTCTTC
>TRBJ2-3|-|TRBV27|few
CASSFLQGMTDTQYF
TGTGCCAGCAGTTTCCTCCAGGGGATGACGGATACGCAGTATTTT
>TRBJ2-1|TRBD2|TRBV11-3|-
CASSPSGRGLNEQFF
TGTGCCAGCAGCCCGAGCGGGAGGGGCCTCAATGAGCAGTTCTTC
>TRBJ2-2|-|TRBV5-1|-
CASSLGRVNTGELFF
TGCGCCAGCAGCTTGGGCAGGGTGAACACCGGGGAGCTGTTTTTT
>TRBJ2-5|-|TRBV28|-
CASSRRTEETQYF
TGTGCCAGCAGCCGTCGAACCGAGGAGACCCAGTACTTC
>TRBJ2-5|-|TRBV6-1|few
CASSEPVRGEETQYF
TGTGCCAGCAGTGAACCGGTCAGGGGGGAAGAGACCCAGTACTTC
>TRBJ2-3|TRBD2|TRBV6-4|-
CASSDPGLAGGPGTDTQYF
TGTGCCAGCAGTGACCCAGGACTAGCGGGAGGGCCGGGCACAGATACGCAGTATTTT
>TRBJ2-3|TRBD2|TRBV5-4|-
CASSLEGGRADTQYF
TGTGCCAGCAGCTTGGAGGGCGGGAGAGCAGATACGCAGTATTTT
>TRBJ2-7|TRBD1|TRBV28|once
CASILDRGRGEQYF
TGTGCCAGCATTCTGGACAGGGGCCGAGGGGAGCAGTACTTC
>TRBJ1-5|TRBD1|TRBV10-3|-
CAIRPDRVGNQPQHF
TGTGCCATCAGACCAGACAGGGTGGGTAATCAGCCCCAGCATTTT
>TRBJ1-1|-|TRBV13|-
CASSSGRGTEAFF
TGTGCCAGCAGCTCGGGACGGGGGACTGAAGCTTTCTTT
>TRBJ2-1|-|TRBV7-3|-
CASSLTVNRVGSYNEQFF
TGTGCCAGCAGCTTAACCGTCAACAGGGTGGGGTCCTACAATGAGCAGTTCTTC
>TRBJ1-3|TRBD1|TRBV5-1|-
CASRQGQGQNTIYF
TGCGCCAGCAGACAGGGACAGGGGCAAAACACCATATATTTT